Listed below are T cell receptor beta chains from one sample, sequenced in a study of CD8 T cells in Susac syndrome. MiXCR was run by TCRdb on the immunoSEQ multiplex PCR reads, yielding one entry per CDR3 protein. This table has approximately 150,000 distinct CDR3 sequences, 90% to 95% appearing once. Sequencing used CD4+ T cells from PBMCs. The receptors were sampled from a human donor with multiple sclerosis. Both conserved end residues are part of each CDR3. A D gene is named only where the DNA matches it firmly. Not all rows give a size; the values are once, few, many and, for expanded clones, a class.

cdr3_length j_call d_call clone_size v_call cdr3_aa cdr3_nt
16 TRBJ1-1 - - TRBV6-6 CATLPSPGALNTEAFF TGTGCCACCTTACCTTCCCCAGGAGCTTTGAACACTGAAGCTTTCTTT
15 TRBJ2-5 TRBD2 - TRBV3-1 CASSQDGSGRAAQYF TGTGCCAGCAGCCAAGACGGCAGCGGGAGAGCGGCCCAGTACTTC
18 TRBJ2-6 - - TRBV9 CASSGRRDEHSGANVLTF TGTGCCAGCAGCGGACGACGGGATGAGCACTCTGGGGCCAACGTCCTGACTTTC
19 TRBJ2-7 TRBD1 few TRBV5-1 CASSIPGQGDLANPYEQYF TGCGCCAGCAGCATTCCGGGACAGGGAGATCTAGCTAATCCCTACGAGCAGTACTTC
16 TRBJ2-5 - - TRBV20-1 CSAHGRSLTYQETQYF TGCAGTGCCCATGGACGGTCACTCACTTACCAAGAGACCCAGTACTTC
14 TRBJ2-5 - once TRBV20-1 CSASQRARAETQYF TGCAGTGCTAGCCAGCGGGCCCGGGCGGAGACCCAGTACTTC
15 TRBJ2-2 - once TRBV5-4 CASSPITGDTGELFF TGTGCCAGCAGCCCAATCACCGGCGACACCGGGGAGCTGTTTTTT
13 TRBJ1-1 TRBD1 - TRBV25-1 CASSVNRGTEAFF TGTGCCAGCAGTGTTAACAGGGGTACTGAAGCTTTCTTT
15 TRBJ2-7 TRBD1 - TRBV18 CASSAPGTVSYEQYF TGTGCCAGCTCAGCTCCGGGGACAGTCTCCTACGAGCAGTACTTC
13 TRBJ2-3 TRBD2 - TRBV30 CAWSALAGGTQYF TGTGCCTGGAGTGCCCTAGCGGGGGGGACGCAGTATTTT
13 TRBJ2-7 TRBD2 - TRBV6-6 CASNSGDSYEQYF TGTGCCAGCAATAGCGGGGACTCCTACGAGCAGTACTTC
17 TRBJ2-2 TRBD2 - TRBV7-3 CASSLDPQRGHTGELFF TGTGCCAGCAGCTTAGATCCCCAGCGGGGCCACACCGGGGAGCTGTTTTTT
16 TRBJ1-5 - - TRBV12-3/TRBV12-4 CASSLATGYSNQPQHF TGTGCCAGCAGTTTAGCCACGGGTTATAGCAATCAGCCCCAGCATTTT
13 TRBJ2-3 - - TRBV12-3/TRBV12-4 CASSLRTTDTQYF TGTGCCAGCAGTTTACGGACCACAGATACGCAGTATTTT
14 TRBJ1-5 - - TRBV4-2 CASSQDGGNQPQHF TGTGCCAGCAGCCAAGACGGGGGCAATCAGCCCCAGCATTTT
16 TRBJ1-6 - - TRBV11-2 CASSLESGSYNSPLHF TGTGCCAGCAGCTTAGAGTCTGGCTCCTATAATTCACCCCTCCACTTT
16 TRBJ2-1 - - TRBV3-1 CASSHYQGLSYNEQFF TGTGCCAGCAGCCATTACCAGGGCCTCTCCTACAATGAGCAGTTCTTC
13 TRBJ2-3 TRBD1 - TRBV29-1 CSPRRQGADTQYF TGCAGCCCCCGGAGACAGGGGGCCGATACGCAGTATTTT
17 TRBJ1-6 TRBD1 - TRBV20-1 CSARANLRDRYNSPLHF TGCAGTGCTAGAGCTAACCTCCGGGACAGATATAATTCACCCCTCCACTTT
16 TRBJ2-2 - - TRBV9 CASSALGSPNTGELFF TGTGCCAGCAGCGCACTAGGAAGTCCGAACACCGGGGAGCTGTTTTTT
12 TRBJ2-3 - - TRBV27 CASSSHTDTQYF TGTGCCAGCAGTTCCCACACAGATACGCAGTATTTT